Reported below is one T cell receptor beta chain. The antigen it binds to is not known. There are no base qualities to consult, and no much larger clone falls within one base. The data were obtained in a study of ipilimumab plus nivolumab after autologous stem cell transplantation (TCRdb year 2021). General notes on the study: The median number of doses that trial patients received was about 5 for ipilimumab and about 8 for nivolumab. The trial enrolled patients with high-risk diffuse large B cell lymphoma, mature T cell lymphoma, or multiple myeloma undergoing autologous transplant. The intent-to-treat population of the trial consisted of approximately 40 patients.

The library was built by means of the immunoSEQ multiplex PCR assay. The clones in this table, taken by TCRdb from immuneACCESS, are in-frame only. Not every clone is retained; where verified, under half of the shortfall comes from an unresolved V gene, and the cause of the rest is unknown. The sample has about 15,000 clones on record, about four fifths of them singletons. More than 9% of the sample lies in the top ten. Starting 14 to 28 days after the autologous transplant, patients began checkpoint therapy, which included ipilimumab at 1 mg/kg intravenously on day 1 of selected weeks. Patients received nivolumab at 3 mg/kg intravenously on day 1 of weeks 1, 4, 7, 10, and every two weeks through week 26. The study was a Phase Ib clinical trial testing combined checkpoint inhibition with ipilimumab and nivolumab as consolidation after autologous stem cell transplantation. General study outcomes and caveats: Combined checkpoint inhibition appeared tolerable as post-transplant consolidation, according to the authors' conclusion. The authors stated that profiles of the T cell receptor repertoire, regulatory T cell phenotype and gut microbiota provided a biologic rationale for studying this approach further.

This TCR was recovered from a male donor with primary mediastinal lymphoma. The sequences come from PBMCs, collected in a trial of ipilimumab plus nivolumab as post-transplant consolidation.

The DNA reads TGTGCCAGCAGAGCGCGCCACGAAGACGGCTCCTACGAGCAGTACTTC. Its translation is CASRARHEDGSYEQYF. Recombination linked TRBV6-6 to TRBJ2-7; the D gene cannot be resolved reliably. CDR1 and CDR2 are read off the germline V gene (reference sequence) as MNHNY and SVGAGI. The junction carries 18 bases between V and J, which are trimmed by 6 bases and 0 bases respectively. The CDR3 numbers 16 residues from cysteine through phenylalanine. Only the CDR3 part of the read is kept: 48 bases, read in frame from the first base.